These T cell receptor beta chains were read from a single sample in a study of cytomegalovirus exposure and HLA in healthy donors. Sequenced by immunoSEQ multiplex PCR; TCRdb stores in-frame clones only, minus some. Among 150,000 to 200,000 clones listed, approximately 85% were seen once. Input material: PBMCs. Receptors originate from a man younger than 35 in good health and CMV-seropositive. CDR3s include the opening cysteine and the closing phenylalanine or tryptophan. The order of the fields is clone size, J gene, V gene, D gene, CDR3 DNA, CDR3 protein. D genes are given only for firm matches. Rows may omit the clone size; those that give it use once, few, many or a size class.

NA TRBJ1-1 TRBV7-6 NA TGTGCCAGCAGCGTTAGTGACAGGAACACTGAAGCTTTCTTT CASSVSDRNTEAFF
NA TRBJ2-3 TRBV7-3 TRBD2 TGTGCCAGCTCGAAAGCGGGGGGGCGGTTTGGCACAGATACGCAGTATTTT CASSKAGGRFGTDTQYF
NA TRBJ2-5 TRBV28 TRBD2 TGTGCCAGCAGTCCTGGACTAGCGGGGGCAGAGACCCAGTACTTC CASSPGLAGAETQYF
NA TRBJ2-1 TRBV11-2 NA TGTGCCAGCAGCTTTTCACAGAACAATGAGCAGTTCTTC CASSFSQNNEQFF
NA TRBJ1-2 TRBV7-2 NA TGTGCCAGCAGCTTACCCGCGACAATCGGCTACACCTTC CASSLPATIGYTF
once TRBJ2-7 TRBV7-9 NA TGTGCCAGCAGCTTAGAAAGCGACGCCGAAGAGCAGTACTTC CASSLESDAEEQYF
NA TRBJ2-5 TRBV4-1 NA TGCGCCAGCAGCCAAGAAAGCAGGGTTGAGACCCAGTACTTC CASSQESRVETQYF
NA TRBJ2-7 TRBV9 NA TGTGCCAGCAGCGTAGTGGACAGCTCCTACGAGCAGTACTTC CASSVVDSSYEQYF
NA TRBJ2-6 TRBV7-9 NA TGTGCCAGCAGCTTAACGGGAGCGCGTGGGGCCAACGTCCTGACTTTC CASSLTGARGANVLTF
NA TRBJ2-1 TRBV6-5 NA TGTGCCAGCAGTCTCGGGGGGCGAACCTACAATGAGCAGTTCTTC CASSLGGRTYNEQFF
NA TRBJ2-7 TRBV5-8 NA TGTGCCAGCAGCGGACAGAACTACGAGCAGTACTTC CASSGQNYEQYF
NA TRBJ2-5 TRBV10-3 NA TGTGCCATCAGTGAGTCGTCAGGCTACCAAGAGACCCAGTACTTC CAISESSGYQETQYF
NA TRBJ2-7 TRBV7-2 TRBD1 TGTGCCAGCAGCCCGCCGGGACAGCAATACGAGCAGTACTTC CASSPPGQQYEQYF
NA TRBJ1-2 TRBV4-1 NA TGCGCCAGCAGCCAAGAGGGTGAGGGTTATGGCTACACCTTC CASSQEGEGYGYTF
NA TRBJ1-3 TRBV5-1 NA TGCGCCAGCTCTCCCGTTCCCCAGGGAAACACCATATATTTT CASSPVPQGNTIYF
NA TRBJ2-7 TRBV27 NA TGTGCCACCGGAGCTGCGAAAGGTGGGTCCTACGAGCAGTACTTC CATGAAKGGSYEQYF
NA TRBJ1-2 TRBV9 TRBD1 TGTGCCAGCAGACAGGGGAGCTATGGCTACACCTTC CASRQGSYGYTF
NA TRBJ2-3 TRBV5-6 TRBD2 TGTGCTAGCAGCTCGGGACTAGCGGGCGTGGTTCGCACAGATACGCAGTATTTT CASSSGLAGVVRTDTQYF